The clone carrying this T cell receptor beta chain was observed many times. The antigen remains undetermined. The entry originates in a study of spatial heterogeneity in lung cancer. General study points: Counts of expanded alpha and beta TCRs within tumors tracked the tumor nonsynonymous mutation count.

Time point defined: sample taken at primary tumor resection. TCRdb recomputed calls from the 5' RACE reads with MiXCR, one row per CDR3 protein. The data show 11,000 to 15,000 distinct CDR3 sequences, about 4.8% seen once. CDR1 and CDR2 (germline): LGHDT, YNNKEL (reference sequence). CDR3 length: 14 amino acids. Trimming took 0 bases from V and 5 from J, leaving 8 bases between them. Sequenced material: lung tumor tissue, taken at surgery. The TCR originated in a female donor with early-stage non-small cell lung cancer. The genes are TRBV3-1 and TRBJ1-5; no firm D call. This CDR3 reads CASSQEVRDQPQHF. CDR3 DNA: TGTGCCAGCAGCCAAGAGGTGAGGGATCAGCCCCAGCATTTT.